These 14 T cell receptor beta chains were sequenced from one sample in a study of T cell responses to AZD1222 COVID-19 vaccine. Method: immunoSEQ multiplex PCR; TCRdb's copy keeps in-frame clones and lacks some. The sample lists around 94,000 clones, about 86% occurring once. The sequencing used peripheral blood, collected on day 0 of AZD1222 vaccination. Source of these receptors: an adult in good health.

The CDR3 bases are TGTGCCAGCAGTTTAGGCAGTCGCAGTCAGCCCCAGCATTTT. Translating it yields CASSLGSRSQPQHF. The V and J genes are TRBV28 and TRBJ1-5; D call uncertain. The CDR3 sequence is 14 residues long. Germline CDR1 and CDR2: MDHEN and SYDVKM. V shed 2 bases and J shed 6 bases, with 11 bases lying between them.

V and J are TRBV10-2 and TRBJ1-2, with TRBD1 identical over 7 bases. Losses at the gene ends were 10 bases for V and 4 bases for J; bases not matched to a gene: 12. Germline CDR1 reads WSHSY; CDR2 reads SAAADI. The CDR3 runs to 14 residues. This CDR3 is CATTTGSESYGYTF. The CDR3 nucleotides read TGCGCCACAACGACAGGGAGTGAATCCTATGGCTACACCTTC.

The genes are TRBV7-3 and TRBJ2-7, with TRBD2 identical over 7 bases. This CDR3 contains 16 residues. Unmatched junction bases numbered 7, after V lost 2 bases and J lost 0 bases. Germline CDR1 SGHTA, CDR2 FQGTGA. CDR3 amino acids: CASSLFGGGLSYEQYF. In DNA form, the CDR3 reads TGTGCCAGCAGCTTATTCGGCGGGGGACTCTCCTACGAGCAGTACTTC.

The chain recombines TRBV4-1 with TRBJ2-1, with D possibly being TRBD2 (6 bases). The CDR3 is made up of 15 amino acids. Germline assignment: CDR1 MGHRA and CDR2 YSYEKL. Trimming left V 3 bases short and J 5 bases short, with 14 bases between. The CDR3 nucleotides read TGCGCCAGCAGCCATGCGGGACTTCTGAACAATGAGCAGTTCTTC. The encoded protein is CASSHAGLLNNEQFF.

This sequence joins TRBV11-2 and TRBJ1-6; weak D call: TRBD1 (6 bases). The CDR3 contains 15 residues. Germline V gene data show CDR1 as SGHAT and CDR2 as FQNNGV. V lost 5 bases and J 6 bases, leaving 14 bases between the germline ends. DNA of the CDR3: TGTGCCAGCAGCCCTCTCAGACAGGCTAATTCACCCCTCCACTTT. Protein: CASSPLRQANSPLHF.

V usage is TRBV5-4 and J usage is TRBJ2-2; 8 bases match TRBD1. The junction had 5 bases not matched to a gene; V was cut back by 3 bases and J by 1 base. Germline CDR1 and CDR2: SGHNT and YYREEE (reference sequence). The CDR3 runs to 16 residues. CDR3 sequence: CASSSTGTGNTGELFF. In nucleotides, the CDR3 is TGTGCCAGCAGCTCGACCGGGACAGGGAACACCGGGGAGCTGTTTTTT.

The chain has TRBV5-4 and TRBJ1-2; 8 nucleotides match TRBD1. V was clipped by 2 bases and J by 4 bases; unmatched bases: 7. CDR1 is SGHNT and CDR2 is YYREEE in the germline V gene (reference sequence). The CDR3 spans 15 residues. The DNA of the CDR3 is TGTGCCAGCAGCTTCGGGGACAGGTCGGCCTATGGCTACACCTTC. It specifies CASSFGDRSAYGYTF.

V and J are TRBV7-8 and TRBJ2-7, with 8 bases fitting TRBD2. V shed 0 bases, J shed 3 bases, and the junction held 13 bases outside the gene matches. This CDR3 has 18 residues. Germline V gene sequence: CDR1 SGHVS, CDR2 FQNEAQ. The CDR3 nucleotides read TGTGCCAGCAGCTTAGCGTTTATCGGCGGGAGGACTAACTACGAGCAGTACTTC. It codes for CASSLAFIGGRTNYEQYF.

The genes are TRBV30 and TRBJ2-3; D may be TRBD1 or TRBD2 (5 bases each). The germline gives CDR1 GTSNPN, CDR2 SVGIG (reference sequence). The V and J ends lost 2 bases and 5 bases respectively, with 11 bases between them. This CDR3 has 13 residues. CDR3 region: CAWSTPRGDTQYF. The CDR3 DNA is TGTGCCTGGAGTACCCCGAGGGGAGATACGCAGTATTTT.

The chain joins TRBV6-2 or TRBV6-3 to TRBJ1-1, with 9 bases fitting TRBD1. The germline V gene has CDR1 MNHEY and CDR2 SVGEGT. V was clipped by 2 bases and J by 4 bases; unmatched bases: 11. This CDR3 region has 17 residues. The CDR3 DNA sequence: TGTGCCAGCAGTTACCCGACAGGGGGGATTCGGGGCACTGAAGCTTTCTTT. The encoded protein is CASSYPTGGIRGTEAFF.

The rearrangement joins TRBV19 to TRBJ2-5; 8 bases align to TRBD1. Trimming took 5 bases from V and 6 from J; bases not matched to a gene: 8. There are 14 residues in the CDR3. Germline V gives CDR1 LNHDA, CDR2 SQIVND (reference sequence). The CDR3 reads CASSPSRGRKTQYF. The CDR3 DNA sequence: TGTGCCAGTAGTCCAAGCAGGGGGCGAAAGACCCAGTACTTC.

The chain is built from TRBV7-9 and TRBJ2-1, with 7 bases matching TRBD2. Germline trimming cut 4 bases from V and 9 bases from J; bases unmatched to any gene: 12. The CDR3 covers 15 residues. Germline CDR1 SEHNR, CDR2 FQNEAQ (reference sequence). The chain's CDR3 is CASSSGRDYIFEQFF. CDR3 nucleotides: TGTGCCAGCAGCTCCGGCCGGGACTATATTTTTGAGCAGTTCTTC.

The chain uses TRBV30 and TRBJ1-4, with a possible D match to TRBD1 (6 bases). CDR1 GTSNPN and CDR2 SVGIG come from the germline V gene (reference sequence). CDR3 length equals 14 residues. The V and J ends lost 3 bases and 7 bases respectively, with 15 bases between them. The CDR3 nucleotides are TGTGCCTGGAGCGAAAGGGGGGCCGGTGAAAAACTGTTTTTT. Residues: CAWSERGAGEKLFF.

The rearrangement joins TRBV3-1 (or the pseudogene TRBV3-2) to TRBJ1-3; D gene uncertain. Trimming removed 3 bases at V and 2 bases at J, with 11 bases between. Per the germline V gene, CDR1 is LGHDT and CDR2 is YNNKEL (reference sequence). This CDR3 region has 15 residues. The CDR3 reads CASSHRSLAGNTIYF. The CDR3 coding sequence is TGTGCCAGCAGCCACAGGAGTTTGGCTGGAAACACCATATATTTT.